These 8 T cell receptor beta chains were sequenced from one sample in a study of early T cells in non-severe SARS-CoV-2 infection. TCRdb processed the 5' RACE reads anew with MiXCR; each CDR3 protein has one entry. The sample has fewer than 120,000 distinct CDR3 sequences, around 12% seen once. The sequencing here drew on whole blood, taken at baseline. The receptors derive from an adult who was a healthcare worker with PCR-confirmed SARS-CoV-2 infection or an uninfected control (not recorded which).

This clonotype was counted many times. The chain employs TRBV7-3 and TRBJ1-1; the D is unclear. Trimming removed 4 bases at V and 5 bases at J, with 11 bases between. Germline values: CDR1 SGHTA, CDR2 FQGTGA. This CDR3 region has 13 residues. CDR3 in amino acids: CASSYTRETEAFF. The CDR3 DNA sequence: TGTGCCAGCAGCTACACCCGGGAAACTGAAGCTTTCTTT.

This clonotype was seen many times. The chain employs TRBV12-3 or TRBV12-4 and TRBJ2-7, with D maybe TRBD2 (6 bases). CDR3 size: 16 residues. V was trimmed by 4 bases and J by 2 bases, leaving 18 bases between them. The DNA for the CDR3 is TGTGCCAGCAGTTCCTTCGAAGCCGGAGGGACCTACGAGCAGTACTTC. Its translation: CASSSFEAGGTYEQYF.

The J gene is TRBJ2-2, the V gene TRBV6-6, with TRBD1 matching 11 bases. The V and J ends lost 5 bases and 7 bases, in that order; junction bases with no gene match: 6. This CDR3 has 15 residues. Germline CDR1 is MNHNY and CDR2 is SVGAGI (reference sequence). The CDR3 region is CASSQRTGGIGELFF. The CDR3 DNA reads TGTGCCAGCAGTCAAAGGACAGGGGGCATCGGGGAGCTGTTTTTT.

The sample holds a few counts of this clonotype. This sequence joins TRBV7-2 and TRBJ1-6; D ambiguous. This CDR3 is built from 15 residues. Germline loops: CDR1 SGHTA, CDR2 FQGNSA. The V end was cut by 3 bases, the J end by 6 bases, with 12 bases between. The CDR3 DNA follows: TGTGCCAGCAGCTTCCCAGTGAGGAGTAATTCACCCCTCCACTTT. It translates to CASSFPVRSNSPLHF.

This clonotype was counted at least ten times. This chain connects TRBV25-1 to TRBJ1-6; TRBD1 aligns across 9 bases. CDR1 is MGHDK and CDR2 is SYGVNS in the germline V gene. Trimming cost V 3 bases and J 9 bases; bases outside gene matches: 9. The CDR3 is 16 residues long. The CDR3 DNA reads TGTGCCAGCAGTGACCGACAGGGGGTGAGGGGTTCACCCCTCCACTTT. This codes for CASSDRQGVRGSPLHF.

This clonotype was seen only a few times. V and J are TRBV9 and TRBJ1-1; the D is unclear. This CDR3 has 15 amino acids. Germline values: CDR1 SGDLS, CDR2 YYNGEE. Trimming took 0 bases from V and 1 from J, leaving 10 bases between them. The CDR3 coding sequence is TGTGCCAGCAGCGTAGGTGGCGATCCGAACACTGAAGCTTTCTTT. It is translated as CASSVGGDPNTEAFF.

This clonotype was found many times. The chain employs TRBV5-1 and TRBJ2-7; D is ambiguous. V was clipped by 0 bases and J by 3 bases, with 4 bases between them. The germline gives CDR1 SGHRS, CDR2 YFSETQ. This CDR3 is built from 12 residues. DNA of the CDR3: TGCGCCAGCAGCTTGGGAAACTACGAGCAGTACTTC. This sequence encodes CASSLGNYEQYF.

At least ten counts were recorded for this clonotype. V gene TRBV12-3 or TRBV12-4 combines with J gene TRBJ1-6; D is uncertain. V gave up 1 base and J gave up 0 bases, with 4 bases separating them. The CDR3 is 15 residues long. Here the CDR3 reads CASSLEGSYNSPLHF. CDR3 sequence (DNA): TGTGCCAGCAGTTTAGAAGGCTCCTATAATTCACCCCTCCACTTT.